The present entry profiles one T cell receptor beta chain with its context. Antigen specificity is unknown. This CDR3 is 14 amino acids long. CDR1 SQVTM and CDR2 ANQGSEA come from the germline V gene. This entry belongs to a study of monozygotic twins with inflammatory bowel disease. Study-level findings and limits: TCRbeta inverse Simpson diversity was decreased in IBD patients versus healthy co-twins.

TCRdb re-called the 5' RACE reads; one entry per CDR3 protein, DNA not given. The sample's table shows approximately 150,000 distinct CDR3 sequences. Donors each gave 2 to 2.5 ml of blood. Sequences were obtained from blood. This receptor was identified in a human donor with ulcerative colitis or Crohn's disease, or a healthy co-twin of an affected twin (not recorded which). The chain uses TRBV29-1 and TRBJ1-2; TCRdb outputs TRBD1, but without DNA this stays unchecked. CDR3 loop: CSAGDRGPNYGYTF.